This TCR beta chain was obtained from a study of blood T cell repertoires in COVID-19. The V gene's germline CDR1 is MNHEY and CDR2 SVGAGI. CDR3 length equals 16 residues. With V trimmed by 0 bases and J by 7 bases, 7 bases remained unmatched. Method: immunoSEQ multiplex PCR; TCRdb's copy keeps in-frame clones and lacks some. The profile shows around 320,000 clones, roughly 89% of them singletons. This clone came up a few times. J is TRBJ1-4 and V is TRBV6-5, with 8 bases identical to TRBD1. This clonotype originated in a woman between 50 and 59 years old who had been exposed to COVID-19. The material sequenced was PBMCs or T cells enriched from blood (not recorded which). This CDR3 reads CASSYSPTGGSEKLFF. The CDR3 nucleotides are TGTGCCAGCAGTTACTCACCCACAGGGGGTTCTGAAAAACTGTTTTTT.